This T cell receptor (beta chain) was profiled in a study of blood T cell repertoires in COVID-19. Study background: Collection of acute and convalescent COVID-19 samples took place in the United States, Italy and Spain. T cells, B-cell-depleted T cells, or PBMCs provided the cDNA or gDNA that served as material.

This clone was seen a handful of times. There are 14 residues in the CDR3. CDR1 is MNHEY and CDR2 is SVGAGI in the germline V gene. The ends lost 2 bases at V and 7 bases at J; junction bases unmatched: 7. How the authors handled the data: Nucleated cell counts were estimated from reference gene primer amplification. Sequencing used immunoSEQ multiplex PCR; TCRdb keeps in-frame clones, though not all of them. The D gene and trimming were derived from the DNA, and the V and J assignments and clone size from that table. The sample consists of under 200,000 clones, about 86% of them appearing once. The V call is TRBV6-5, the J call TRBJ1-1; 7 bases map to TRBD1. The receptor was derived from a man aged 18 to 29 with acute or convalescent COVID-19. Sequenced material: peripheral blood. CDR3 bases: TGTGCCAGCAGTTACCGTCGGGACAGCTTTGAAGCTTTCTTT. Protein product: CASSYRRDSFEAFF.